This T cell receptor beta chain stems from a study of memory CD4+ T cells and cytomegalovirus serostatus. This table comes from immunoSEQ multiplex PCR, and its TCRdb copy is limited to in-frame clones, with some not included. The sample comprises under 35,000 clones, around 76% of which are singletons, and 0.6% to 0.7% rests with the top ten. The sort gate was single viable CD3+CD4+CD8-CD45RO+ cells for memory CD4+ T cells. Germline CDR1 reads MNHNS; CDR2 reads SASEGT. The CDR3 is made up of 14 amino acids. The V and J ends lost 6 bases and 5 bases respectively, with 13 bases between them. The TCR originated in an adult in good health and CMV-seronegative. Some clones in this sample may be carry-over from other donors' samples. The J gene is TRBJ2-2, the V gene TRBV6-1, with D perhaps being TRBD1 or TRBD2 (5 bases each). What was sequenced was memory CD4+ T cells from blood. The CDR3 coding sequence is TGTGCCAGCAGGCCCCGGGGCAGGACCGGGGAGCTGTTTTTT. Protein: CASRPRGRTGELFF.